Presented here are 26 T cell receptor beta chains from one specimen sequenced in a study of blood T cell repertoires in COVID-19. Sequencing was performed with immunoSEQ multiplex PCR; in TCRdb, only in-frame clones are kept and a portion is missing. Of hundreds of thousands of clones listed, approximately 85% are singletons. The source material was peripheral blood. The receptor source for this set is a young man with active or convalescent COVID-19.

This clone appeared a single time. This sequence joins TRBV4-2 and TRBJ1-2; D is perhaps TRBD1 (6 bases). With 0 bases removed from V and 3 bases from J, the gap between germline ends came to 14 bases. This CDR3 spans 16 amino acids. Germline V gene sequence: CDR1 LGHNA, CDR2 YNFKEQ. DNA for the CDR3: TGTGCCAGCAGCCAAGAGAGGGGGTCATTGTACTATGGCTACACCTTC. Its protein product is CASSQERGSLYYGYTF.

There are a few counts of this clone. The CDR3 region is CASSDSLRGRTDTQYF. The CDR3 DNA is TGTGCCAGCAGCGATTCTCTCAGGGGCAGGACAGATACGCAGTATTTT. The V gene is TRBV5-6, the J gene TRBJ2-3; possible D gene TRBD1, 6 bases. CDR1 is SGHDT and CDR2 is YYEEEE in the germline V gene. V lost 4 bases and J 3 bases, leaving 18 bases between the germline ends. The CDR3 is 16 residues long.

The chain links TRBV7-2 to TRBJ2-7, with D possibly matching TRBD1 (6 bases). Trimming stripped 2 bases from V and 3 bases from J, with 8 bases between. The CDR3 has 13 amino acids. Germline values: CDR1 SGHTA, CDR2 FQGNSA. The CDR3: CASSLRTDYEQYF. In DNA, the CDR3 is TGTGCCAGCAGCTTAAGGACAGACTACGAGCAGTACTTC.

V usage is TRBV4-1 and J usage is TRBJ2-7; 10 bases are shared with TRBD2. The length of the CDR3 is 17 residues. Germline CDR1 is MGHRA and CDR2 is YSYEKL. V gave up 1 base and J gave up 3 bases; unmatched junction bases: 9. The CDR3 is CASSQGFLSGGGYEQYF. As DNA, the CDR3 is TGCGCCAGCAGCCAAGGATTTCTAAGCGGGGGGGGCTACGAGCAGTACTTC.

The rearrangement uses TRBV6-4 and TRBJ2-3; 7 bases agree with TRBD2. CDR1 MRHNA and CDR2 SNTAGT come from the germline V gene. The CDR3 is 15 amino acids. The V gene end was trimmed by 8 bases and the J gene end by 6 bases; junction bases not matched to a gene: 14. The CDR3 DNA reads TGTGCCAGCGGGGGGGACTCCGACCGTTTGGATACGCAGTATTTT. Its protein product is CASGGDSDRLDTQYF.

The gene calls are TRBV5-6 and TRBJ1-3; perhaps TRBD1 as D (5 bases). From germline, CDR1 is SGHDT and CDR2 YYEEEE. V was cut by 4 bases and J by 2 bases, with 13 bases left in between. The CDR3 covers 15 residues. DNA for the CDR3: TGTGCCAGCAGCCCGGGGGGGTTCACTGGAAACACCATATATTTT. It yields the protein CASSPGGFTGNTIYF.

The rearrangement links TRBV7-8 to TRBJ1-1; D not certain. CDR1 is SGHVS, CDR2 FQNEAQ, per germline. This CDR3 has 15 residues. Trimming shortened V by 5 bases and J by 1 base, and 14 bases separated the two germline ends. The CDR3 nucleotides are TGTGCCAGCAGCCCTCTAGGAAACAAGAACACTGAAGCTTTCTTT. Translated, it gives CASSPLGNKNTEAFF.

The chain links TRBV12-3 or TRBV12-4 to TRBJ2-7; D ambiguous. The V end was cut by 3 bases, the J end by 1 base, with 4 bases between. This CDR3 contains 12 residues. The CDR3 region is CASSFISYEQYF. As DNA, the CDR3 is TGTGCCAGCAGTTTTATTTCCTACGAGCAGTACTTC.

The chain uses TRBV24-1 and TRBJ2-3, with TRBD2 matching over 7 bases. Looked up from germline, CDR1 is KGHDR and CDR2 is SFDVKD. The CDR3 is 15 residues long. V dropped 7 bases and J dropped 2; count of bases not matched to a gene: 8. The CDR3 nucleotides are TGTGCCACCAGAGGCTGGCGGGGGATCACAGATACGCAGTATTTT. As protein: CATRGWRGITDTQYF.

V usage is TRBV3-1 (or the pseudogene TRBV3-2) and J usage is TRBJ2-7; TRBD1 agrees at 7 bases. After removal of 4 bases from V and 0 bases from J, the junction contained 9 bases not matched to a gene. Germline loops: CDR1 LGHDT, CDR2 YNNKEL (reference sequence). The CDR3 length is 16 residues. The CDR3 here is CASSPEYRGYSYEQYF. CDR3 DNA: TGTGCCAGCAGCCCGGAATACAGGGGTTACTCCTACGAGCAGTACTTC.

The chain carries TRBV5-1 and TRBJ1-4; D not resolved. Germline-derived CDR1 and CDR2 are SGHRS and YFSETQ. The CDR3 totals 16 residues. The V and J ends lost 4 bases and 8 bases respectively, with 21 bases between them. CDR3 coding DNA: TGCGCCAGCAGCCCTCCTGAAGGTTCCGGCGGCGAAAAACTGTTTTTT. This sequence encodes CASSPPEGSGGEKLFF.

CDR3 sequence: CAISEYQQAVLNDEQYF. CDR3 nucleotides: TGTGCCATCAGTGAGTACCAGCAGGCCGTACTGAACGACGAGCAGTACTTC. The rearrangement links TRBV10-3 to TRBJ2-7; unclear D gene. Trimming took off 1 base at V and 5 bases at J, with 21 bases between the two ends. Germline values: CDR1 ENHRY, CDR2 SYGVKD. The length of the CDR3 is 17 residues.

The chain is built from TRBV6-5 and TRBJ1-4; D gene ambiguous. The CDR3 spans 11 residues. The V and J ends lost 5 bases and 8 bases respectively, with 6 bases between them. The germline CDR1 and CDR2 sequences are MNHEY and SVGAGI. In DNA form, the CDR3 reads TGTGCCAGCAGTACGGGGGAAAAACTGTTTTTT. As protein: CASSTGEKLFF.

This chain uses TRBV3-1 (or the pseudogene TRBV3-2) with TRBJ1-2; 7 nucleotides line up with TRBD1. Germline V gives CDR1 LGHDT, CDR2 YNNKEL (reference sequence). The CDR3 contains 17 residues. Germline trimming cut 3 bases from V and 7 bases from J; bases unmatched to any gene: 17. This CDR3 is CASSHLAPQTGLGGYTF. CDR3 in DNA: TGTGCCAGCAGCCACCTGGCCCCCCAGACAGGGTTGGGTGGCTACACCTTC.

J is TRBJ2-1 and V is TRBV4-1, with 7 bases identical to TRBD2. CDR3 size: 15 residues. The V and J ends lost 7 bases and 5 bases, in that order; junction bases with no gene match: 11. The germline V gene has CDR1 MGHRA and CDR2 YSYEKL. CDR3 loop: CASNQVTGGNNEQFF. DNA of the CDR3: TGCGCCAGCAACCAGGTCACGGGGGGAAACAATGAGCAGTTCTTC.

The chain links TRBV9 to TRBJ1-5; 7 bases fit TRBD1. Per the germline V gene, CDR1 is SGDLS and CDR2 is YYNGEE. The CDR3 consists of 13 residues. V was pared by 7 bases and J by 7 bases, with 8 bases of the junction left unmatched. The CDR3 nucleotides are TGTGCCAGCGGCAGACAGGGAAACCAGCCCCAGCATTTT. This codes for CASGRQGNQPQHF.

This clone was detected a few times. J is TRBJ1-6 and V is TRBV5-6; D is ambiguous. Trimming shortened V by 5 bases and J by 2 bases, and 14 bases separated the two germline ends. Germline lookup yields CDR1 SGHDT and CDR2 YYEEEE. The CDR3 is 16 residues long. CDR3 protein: CASRRHDTTYNSPLHF. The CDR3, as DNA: TGTGCCAGCAGAAGACACGACACCACCTATAATTCACCCCTCCACTTT.

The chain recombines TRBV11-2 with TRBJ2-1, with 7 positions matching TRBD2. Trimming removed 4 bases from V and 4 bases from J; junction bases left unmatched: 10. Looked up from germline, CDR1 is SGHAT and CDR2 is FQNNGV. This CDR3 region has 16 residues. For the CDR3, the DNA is TGTGCCAGCAGCTCCGTGGGGAGCGGGGTTTACAATGAGCAGTTCTTC. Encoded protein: CASSSVGSGVYNEQFF.

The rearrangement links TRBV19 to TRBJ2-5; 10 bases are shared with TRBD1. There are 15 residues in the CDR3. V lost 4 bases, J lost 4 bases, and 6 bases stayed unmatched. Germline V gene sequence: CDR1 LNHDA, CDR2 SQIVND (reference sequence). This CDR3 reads CASSTWTGGRETQYF. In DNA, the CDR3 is TGTGCCAGTAGTACCTGGACAGGGGGAAGAGAGACCCAGTACTTC.

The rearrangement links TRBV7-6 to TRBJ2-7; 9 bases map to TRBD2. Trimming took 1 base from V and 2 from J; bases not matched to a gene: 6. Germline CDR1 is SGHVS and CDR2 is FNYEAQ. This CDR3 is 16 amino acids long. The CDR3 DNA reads TGTGCCAGCAGCTTAGGAGCGGGGGGCGCCCCCTACGAGCAGTACTTC. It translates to CASSLGAGGAPYEQYF.

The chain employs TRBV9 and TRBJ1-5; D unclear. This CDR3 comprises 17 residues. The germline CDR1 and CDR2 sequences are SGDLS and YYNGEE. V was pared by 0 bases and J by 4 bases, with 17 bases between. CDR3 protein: CASSVVVGQALNQPQHF. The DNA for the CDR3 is TGTGCCAGCAGCGTAGTGGTTGGGCAGGCGCTTAATCAGCCCCAGCATTTT.

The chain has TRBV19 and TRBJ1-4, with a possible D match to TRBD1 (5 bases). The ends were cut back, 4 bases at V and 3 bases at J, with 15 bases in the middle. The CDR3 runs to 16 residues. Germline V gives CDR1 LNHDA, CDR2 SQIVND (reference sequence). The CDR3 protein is CASSKWAPGANEKLFF. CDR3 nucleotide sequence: TGTGCCAGTAGTAAATGGGCACCGGGGGCTAATGAAAAACTGTTTTTT.

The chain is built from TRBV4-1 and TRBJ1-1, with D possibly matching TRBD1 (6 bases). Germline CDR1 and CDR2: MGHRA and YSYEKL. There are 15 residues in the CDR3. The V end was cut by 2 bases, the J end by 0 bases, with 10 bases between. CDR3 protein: CASSQSGQLNTEAFF. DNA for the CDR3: TGCGCCAGCAGCCAATCCGGACAGCTGAACACTGAAGCTTTCTTT.

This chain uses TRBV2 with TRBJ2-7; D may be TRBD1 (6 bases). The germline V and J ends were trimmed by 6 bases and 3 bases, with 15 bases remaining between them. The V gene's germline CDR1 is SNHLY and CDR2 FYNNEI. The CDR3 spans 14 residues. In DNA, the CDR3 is TGTGCCAGCAGCGGACCGAGGGGGAACTACGAGCAGTACTTC. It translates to CASSGPRGNYEQYF. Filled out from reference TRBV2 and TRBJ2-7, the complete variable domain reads EPEVTQTPSHQVTQMGQEVILRCVPISNHLYFYWYRQILGQKVEFLVSFYNNEISEKSEIFDDQFSVERPDGSNFTLKIRSTKLEDSAMYFCASSGPRGNYEQYFGPGTRLTVT.

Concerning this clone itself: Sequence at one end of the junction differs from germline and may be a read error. The CDR3 here is CASSGPDSPFF. The DNA of the CDR3 is TGTGCCAGTAGTGGCCCGGACAGCCCCTTCTTC. The J gene is TRBJ2-4, the V gene TRBV19; maybe TRBD1 (6 bases). Germline V gene lookup returns CDR1 LNHDA and CDR2 SQIVND (reference sequence). The CDR3 extends over 11 amino acids.

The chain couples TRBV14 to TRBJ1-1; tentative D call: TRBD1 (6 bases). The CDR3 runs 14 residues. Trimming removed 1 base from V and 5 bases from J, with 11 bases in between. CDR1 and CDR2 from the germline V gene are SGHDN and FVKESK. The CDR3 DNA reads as TGTGCCAGCAGCCAAGCTCAGGGGTGGACTGAAGCTTTCTTT. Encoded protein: CASSQAQGWTEAFF.